This TCR beta chain was identified in a study of patients and donors after allogeneic stem cell transplantation. V trimming: 5 bases; J trimming: 14 bases; junction bases outside the gene matches: 12. Germline CDR1 SEHNR, CDR2 FQNEAQ (reference sequence). The CDR3 sequence is 14 residues long. TCRdb independently ran MiXCR on the RT-PCR reads; one entry per CDR3 protein. The table has about 960,000 distinct CDR3 sequences, approximately 19% seen once; the top ten hold 5% to 6.5%. This sequence originates from a human donor who was either an allogeneic HSCT recipient or a stem cell or donor lymphocyte infusion donor (not recorded which). It is not recorded whose cells these are; they may come from a transplant donor. Material for sequencing was blood, either unsorted or a sorted T cell fraction (not recorded which). V usage is TRBV7-9 and J usage is TRBJ2-1; TRBD1 matches 10 bases. The CDR3 region has the DNA TGTGCCAGCAGCCTAGAATTTCGGGACAGGGGAAAGTTCTTC. As protein: CASSLEFRDRGKFF.